This T cell receptor (beta chain) appears in the sequencing data of a study of post-analysis software for immune sequencing data. On the study more broadly: Clinical courses comprised relapsing-remitting, secondary progressive and progressive-relapsing multiple sclerosis. Study results and caveats: A significant reduction in normalized Chao1 diversity was observed in multiple sclerosis patients versus controls. When patients were compared with controls, about five TRBV segments were more frequent, TRBV5-6, TRBV5-1 and TRBV20-1 among them. Samples from a shared batch, those prepared together, strongly co-clustered by F measure.

Looked up from germline, CDR1 is LGHDT and CDR2 is YNNKEL (reference sequence). The CDR3 length is 17 residues. Libraries were made from TCR beta cDNA, and they carried unique molecular identifiers. Between about 1 and 11 million T cells gave rise to some 520,000 cDNA molecules. Each CDR3 protein gets one entry after TCRdb re-called the PCR reads with MiXCR. The profile covers about 540,000 distinct CDR3 sequences, with around a third appearing a single time and roughly 6% taken by the ten largest. As to this clonotype: As yet, its antigen is unknown.

The chain has TRBV3-1 and TRBJ2-1; 10 nucleotides match TRBD2. Matching the DNA end better, TRBJ2-7 makes the J call doubtful. The sequence came from a girl aged 2-17 years with multiple sclerosis. Material: blood. CDR3 region: CASSPLLAGDQYNEQYF. In nucleotides, the CDR3 is TGTGCCAGCAGCCCCCTTCTAGCGGGGGACCAATACAATGAGCAGTACTTC.